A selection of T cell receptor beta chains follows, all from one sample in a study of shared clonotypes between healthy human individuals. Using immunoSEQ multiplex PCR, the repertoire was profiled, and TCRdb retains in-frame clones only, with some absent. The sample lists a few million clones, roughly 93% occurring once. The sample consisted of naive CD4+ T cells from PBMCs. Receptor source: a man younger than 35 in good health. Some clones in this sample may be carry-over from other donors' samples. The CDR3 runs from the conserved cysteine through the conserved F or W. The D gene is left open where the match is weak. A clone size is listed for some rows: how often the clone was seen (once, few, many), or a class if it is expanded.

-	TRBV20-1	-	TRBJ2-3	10	CTTATDTQYF	TGCACTACCGCGACAGATACGCAGTATTTT
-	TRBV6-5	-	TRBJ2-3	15	CASSYYGSSTDTQYF	TGTGCCAGCAGTTACTACGGGTCTAGCACAGATACGCAGTATTTT
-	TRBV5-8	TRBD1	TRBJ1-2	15	CASSLAGQRNYGYTF	TGTGCCAGCAGCTTGGCGGGACAGAGAAACTATGGCTACACCTTC
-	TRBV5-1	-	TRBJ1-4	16	CASSLGDLTTNEKLFF	TGCGCCAGCAGCTTGGGAGACCTCACAACTAATGAAAAACTGTTTTTT
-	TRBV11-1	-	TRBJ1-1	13	CASSLAAPLKAFF	TGTGCCAGCAGCTTAGCCGCCCCCCTGAAAGCTTTCTTT
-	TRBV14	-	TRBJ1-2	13	CASSRDLNYGYTF	TGTGCCAGCAGCCGGGACCTAAACTATGGCTACACCTTC
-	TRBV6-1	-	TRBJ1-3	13	CASSGTLGNTIYF	TGTGCCAGCAGCGGGACACTTGGAAACACCATATATTTT
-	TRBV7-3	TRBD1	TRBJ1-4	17	CASSPLGQGYTNEKLFF	TGTGCCAGCAGCCCACTAGGACAGGGATACACTAATGAAAAACTGTTTTTT
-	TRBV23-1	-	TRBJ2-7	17	CASSQFLAGQISYEQYF	TGCGCCAGCAGTCAGTTCTTGGCGGGACAGATCTCCTACGAGCAGTACTTC
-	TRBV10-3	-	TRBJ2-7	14	CAISDGDRSYEQYF	TGTGCCATCAGTGATGGCGACAGATCCTACGAGCAGTACTTC
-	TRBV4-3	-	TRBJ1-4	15	CASSQDKAFGEKLFF	TGCGCCAGCAGCCAAGATAAAGCGTTCGGAGAAAAACTGTTTTTT
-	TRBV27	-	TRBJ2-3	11	CASSRRGAQYF	TGTGCCAGCAGTCGTAGGGGCGCGCAGTATTTT
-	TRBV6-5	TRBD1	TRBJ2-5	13	CASSGTGRETQYF	TGTGCCAGCAGTGGGACAGGACGGGAGACCCAGTACTTC
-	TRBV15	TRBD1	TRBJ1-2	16	CATSRGMTGGASGYTF	TGTGCCACCAGCAGAGGAATGACAGGGGGCGCGAGTGGCTACACCTTC
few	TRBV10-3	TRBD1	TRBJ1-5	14	CAISSGGTNQPQHF	TGTGCCATCAGCTCAGGGGGCACGAATCAGCCCCAGCATTTT
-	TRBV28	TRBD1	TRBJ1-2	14	CASSLRQGYYGYTF	TGTGCCAGCAGTTTGAGACAGGGGTACTATGGCTACACCTTC
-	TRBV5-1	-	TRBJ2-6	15	CASSRLVSGANVLTF	TGCGCCAGCAGCCGGTTGGTATCTGGGGCCAACGTCCTGACTTTC
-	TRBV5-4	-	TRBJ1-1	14	CASSSGGKVDEAFF	TGTGCCAGCAGCTCTGGTGGAAAGGTTGATGAAGCTTTCTTT
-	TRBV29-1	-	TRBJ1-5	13	CSAMGGIGQPQHF	TGCAGCGCGATGGGGGGGATAGGTCAGCCCCAGCATTTT
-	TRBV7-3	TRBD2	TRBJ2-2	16	CASSLLGVAGGGELFF	TGTGCCAGCAGCCTATTAGGAGTAGCGGGAGGCGGGGAGCTGTTTTTT
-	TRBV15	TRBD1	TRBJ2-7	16	CATSRPRTGDLREQYF	TGTGCCACCAGCAGGCCCAGGACAGGAGACTTAAGGGAGCAGTACTTC
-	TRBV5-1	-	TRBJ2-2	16	CASSLVVGEGTGELFF	TGCGCCAGCAGCCTGGTAGTGGGAGAGGGGACCGGGGAGCTGTTTTTT
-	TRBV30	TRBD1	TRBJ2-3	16	CAWAGPTGGATDTQYF	TGTGCCTGGGCTGGGCCCACAGGGGGCGCGACAGATACGCAGTATTTT
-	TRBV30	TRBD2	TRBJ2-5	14	CAWSLTSGQETQYF	TGTGCCTGGAGCCTAACTAGCGGCCAAGAGACCCAGTACTTC
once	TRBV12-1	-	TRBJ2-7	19	CASSPPGRGGNHPGYEQYF	TGTGCCAGCAGCCCGCCCGGGAGGGGCGGGAACCACCCGGGGTACGAGCAGTACTTC
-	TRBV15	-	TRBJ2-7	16	CATSRDGPGAGPEQYF	TGTGCCACCAGCAGAGATGGCCCCGGAGCCGGCCCCGAGCAGTACTTC
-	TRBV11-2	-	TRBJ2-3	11	CASSAGKTQYF	TGTGCCAGCAGCGCAGGAAAGACGCAGTATTTT
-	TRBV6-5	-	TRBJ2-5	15	CASAPSPVAEETQYF	TGTGCCAGCGCCCCTAGCCCCGTGGCGGAAGAGACCCAGTACTTC
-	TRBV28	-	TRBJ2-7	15	CASTNTPGSFYEQYF	TGTGCCAGCACAAACACCCCCGGCAGTTTCTACGAGCAGTACTTC
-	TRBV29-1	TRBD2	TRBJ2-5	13	CSVLAGTQETQYF	TGCAGCGTCCTAGCGGGGACGCAAGAGACCCAGTACTTC
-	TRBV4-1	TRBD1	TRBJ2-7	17	CASSQERGTGFSYEQYF	TGCGCCAGCAGCCAGGAAAGAGGGACAGGGTTTAGCTACGAGCAGTACTTC
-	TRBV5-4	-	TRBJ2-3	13	CASSLAMADTQYF	TGTGCCAGCAGCTTGGCCATGGCAGATACGCAGTATTTT
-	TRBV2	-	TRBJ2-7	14	CASSGVRGIYEQYF	TGTGCCAGCAGTGGGGTCCGGGGGATCTACGAGCAGTACTTC
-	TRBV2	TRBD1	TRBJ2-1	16	CAFRDREAGDGYEQFF	TGTGCCTTCCGGGACAGGGAGGCGGGAGATGGCTATGAGCAGTTCTTC
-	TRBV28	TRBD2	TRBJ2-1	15	CASSPGLAALHEQFF	TGTGCCAGCAGTCCGGGACTAGCGGCCCTCCATGAGCAGTTCTTC
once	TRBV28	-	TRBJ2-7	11	CASSVSYEQYF	TGTGCCAGCAGCGTCTCCTACGAGCAGTACTTC
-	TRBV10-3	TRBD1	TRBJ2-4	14	CAISDRGGKNIQYF	TGTGCCATTTCTGACAGGGGAGGAAAAAACATTCAGTACTTC
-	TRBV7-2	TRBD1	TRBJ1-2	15	CASSLGGTGGYGYTF	TGTGCCAGCAGCTTAGGGGGGACAGGGGGATATGGCTACACCTTC
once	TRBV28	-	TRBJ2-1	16	CASSFDVRLLYNEQFF	TGTGCCAGCAGTTTTGACGTTAGGCTTCTCTACAATGAGCAGTTCTTC
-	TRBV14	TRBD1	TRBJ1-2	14	CASSRQGANYGYTF	TGTGCCAGCAGTCGACAGGGGGCTAACTATGGCTACACCTTC
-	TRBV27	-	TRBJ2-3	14	CASSGGPRTDTQYF	TGTGCCAGCAGTGGGGGACCGCGCACAGATACGCAGTATTTT
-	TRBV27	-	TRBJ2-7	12	CASSFLGAEQYF	TGTGCCAGCAGTTTTTTGGGGGCCGAGCAGTACTTC
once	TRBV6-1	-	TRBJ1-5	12	CASSVGGQPQHF	TGTGCCAGCAGTGTGGGGGGACAGCCCCAGCATTTT
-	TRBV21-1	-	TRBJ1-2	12	CASSKVGVGYTF	TGTGCCAGCAGCAAAGTAGGAGTGGGCTACACCTTC
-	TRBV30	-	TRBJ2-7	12	CAWNHINYEQYF	TGTGCCTGGAATCATATAAACTACGAGCAGTACTTC
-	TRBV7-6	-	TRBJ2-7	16	CASSSKTGRHVYEQYF	TGTGCCAGCAGCTCTAAGACTGGCCGGCATGTCTACGAGCAGTACTTC
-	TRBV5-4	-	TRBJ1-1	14	CASSLKSGGTEAFF	TGTGCCAGCAGCTTGAAAAGTGGGGGGACTGAAGCTTTCTTT
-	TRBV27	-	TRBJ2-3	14	CASSTRPSTDTQYF	TGTGCCAGCAGTACCCGACCTAGCACAGATACGCAGTATTTT
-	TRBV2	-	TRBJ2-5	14	CASSEPYAAETQYF	TGTGCCAGCAGTGAACCTTACGCGGCAGAGACCCAGTACTTC
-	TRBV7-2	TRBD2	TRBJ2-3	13	CASRTSGGDTQYF	TGTGCCAGCAGGACCTCGGGAGGAGATACGCAGTATTTT
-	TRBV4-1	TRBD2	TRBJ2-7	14	CASSQDRLAHEQYF	TGCGCCAGCAGCCAAGATCGACTAGCCCACGAGCAGTACTTC
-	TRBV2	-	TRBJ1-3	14	CASSRPSSGNTIYF	TGTGCCAGCAGTAGGCCGAGCTCTGGAAACACCATATATTTT
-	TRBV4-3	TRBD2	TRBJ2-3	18	CASSPGRTSGSFGDTQYF	TGCGCCAGCAGCCCCGGCCGGACTAGCGGGAGTTTTGGAGATACGCAGTATTTT
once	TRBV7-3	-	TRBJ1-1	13	CASSLLFRGKAFF	TGTGCCAGCAGCTTATTGTTCAGGGGTAAGGCTTTCTTT